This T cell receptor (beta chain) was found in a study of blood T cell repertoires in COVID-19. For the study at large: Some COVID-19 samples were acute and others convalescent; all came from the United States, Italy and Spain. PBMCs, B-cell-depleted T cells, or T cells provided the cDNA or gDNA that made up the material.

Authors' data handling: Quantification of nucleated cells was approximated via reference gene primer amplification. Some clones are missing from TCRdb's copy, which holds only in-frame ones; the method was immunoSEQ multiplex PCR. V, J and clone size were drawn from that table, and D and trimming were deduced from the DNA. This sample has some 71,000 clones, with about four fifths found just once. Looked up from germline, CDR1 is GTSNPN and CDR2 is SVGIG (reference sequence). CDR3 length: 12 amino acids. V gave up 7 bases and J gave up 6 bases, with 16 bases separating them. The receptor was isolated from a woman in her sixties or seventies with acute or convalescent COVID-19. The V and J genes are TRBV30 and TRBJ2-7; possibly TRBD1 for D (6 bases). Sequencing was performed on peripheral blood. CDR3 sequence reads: CALEGDGGEQYF. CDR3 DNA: TGTGCCTTAGAGGGGGATGGAGGCGAGCAGTACTTC.